This T cell receptor (beta chain) was documented in a study of cytomegalovirus exposure and HLA in healthy donors. Whole-study findings and limits: Reportedly, diagnosis of cytomegalovirus status by the classifier showed high specificity and sensitivity. Later analysis suggested links between common viral pathogens and several top significant clusters. In a later analysis, HLA-C alleles had the fewest associated TCRs, DRB1 alleles the most. Later work associated 17,000 or so TCR beta sequences with HLA alleles at 0.05 false discovery rate.

Concerning this clone itself: What it binds is unknown.

Trimming removed 2 bases at V and 4 bases at J, with 8 bases between. The CDR3 is 13 amino acids. Germline-derived CDR1 and CDR2 are SGHTA and FQGTGA. The PCR made use of 60 Vbeta and 13 Jbeta primers. Produced via immunoSEQ multiplex PCR; TCRdb's table is partial and in-frame only. The sample lists 100,000 to 120,000 clones, roughly 13% occurring once. V gene TRBV7-3 combines with J gene TRBJ1-1, with TRBD1 as a possible D gene (6 bases). Sequencing was done on a sample of PBMCs. The clonotype originates from a man in his forties in good health and CMV-seropositive. CDR3 loop: CASSLQGSTEAFF. The CDR3 DNA reads TGTGCCAGCAGCTTACAGGGGTCCACTGAAGCTTTCTTT. Together with reference TRBV7-3 and TRBJ1-1, the CDR3 gives the full variable domain: GAGVSQTPSNKVTEKGKYVELRCDPISGHTALYWYRQSLGQGPEFLIYFQGTGAADDSGLPNDRFFAVRPEGSVSTLKIQRTERGDSAVYLCASSLQGSTEAFFGQGTRLTVV.